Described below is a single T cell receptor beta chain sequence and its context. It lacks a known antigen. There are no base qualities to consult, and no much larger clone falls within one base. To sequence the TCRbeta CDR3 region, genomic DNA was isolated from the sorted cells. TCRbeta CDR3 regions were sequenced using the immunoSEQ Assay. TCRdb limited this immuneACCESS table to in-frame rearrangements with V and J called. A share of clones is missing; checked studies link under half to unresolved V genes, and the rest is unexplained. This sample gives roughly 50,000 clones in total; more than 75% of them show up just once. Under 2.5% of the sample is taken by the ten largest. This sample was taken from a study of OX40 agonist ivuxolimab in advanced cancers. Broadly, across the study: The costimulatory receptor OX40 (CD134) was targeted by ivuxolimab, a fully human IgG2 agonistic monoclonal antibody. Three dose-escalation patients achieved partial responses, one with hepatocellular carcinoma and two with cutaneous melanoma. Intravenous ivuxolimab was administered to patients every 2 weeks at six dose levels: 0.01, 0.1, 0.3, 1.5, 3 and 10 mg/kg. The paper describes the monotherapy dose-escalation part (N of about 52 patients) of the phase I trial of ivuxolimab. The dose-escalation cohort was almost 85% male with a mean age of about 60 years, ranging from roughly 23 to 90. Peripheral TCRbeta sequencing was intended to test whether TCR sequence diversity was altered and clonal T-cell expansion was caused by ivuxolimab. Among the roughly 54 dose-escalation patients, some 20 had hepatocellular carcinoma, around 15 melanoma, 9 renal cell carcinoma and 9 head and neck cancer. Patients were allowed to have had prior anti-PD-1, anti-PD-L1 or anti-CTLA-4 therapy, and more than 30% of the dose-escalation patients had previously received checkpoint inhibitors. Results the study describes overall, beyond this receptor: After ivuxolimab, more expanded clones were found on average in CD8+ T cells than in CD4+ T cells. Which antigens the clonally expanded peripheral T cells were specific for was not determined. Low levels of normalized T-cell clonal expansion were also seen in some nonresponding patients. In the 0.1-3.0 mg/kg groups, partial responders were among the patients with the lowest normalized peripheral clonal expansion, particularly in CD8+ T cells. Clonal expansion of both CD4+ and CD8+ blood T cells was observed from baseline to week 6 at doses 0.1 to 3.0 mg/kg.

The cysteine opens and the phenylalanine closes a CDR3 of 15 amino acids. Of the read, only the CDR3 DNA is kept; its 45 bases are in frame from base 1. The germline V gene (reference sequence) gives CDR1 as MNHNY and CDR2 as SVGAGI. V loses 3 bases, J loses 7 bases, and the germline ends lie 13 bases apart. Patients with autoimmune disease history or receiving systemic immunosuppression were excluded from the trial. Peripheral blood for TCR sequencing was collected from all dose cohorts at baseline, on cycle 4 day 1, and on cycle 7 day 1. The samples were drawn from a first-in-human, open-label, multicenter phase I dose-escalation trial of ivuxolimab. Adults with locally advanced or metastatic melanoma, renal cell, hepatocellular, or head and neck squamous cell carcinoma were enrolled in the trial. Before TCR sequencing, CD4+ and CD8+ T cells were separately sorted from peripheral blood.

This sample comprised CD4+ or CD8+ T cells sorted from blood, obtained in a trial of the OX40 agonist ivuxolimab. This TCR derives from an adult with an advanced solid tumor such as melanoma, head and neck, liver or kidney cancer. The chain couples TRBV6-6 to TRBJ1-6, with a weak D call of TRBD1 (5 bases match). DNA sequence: TGTGCCAGCAGTTATGGGGGAAGGCTAAATTCACCCCTCCACTTT. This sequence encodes CASSYGGRLNSPLHF.